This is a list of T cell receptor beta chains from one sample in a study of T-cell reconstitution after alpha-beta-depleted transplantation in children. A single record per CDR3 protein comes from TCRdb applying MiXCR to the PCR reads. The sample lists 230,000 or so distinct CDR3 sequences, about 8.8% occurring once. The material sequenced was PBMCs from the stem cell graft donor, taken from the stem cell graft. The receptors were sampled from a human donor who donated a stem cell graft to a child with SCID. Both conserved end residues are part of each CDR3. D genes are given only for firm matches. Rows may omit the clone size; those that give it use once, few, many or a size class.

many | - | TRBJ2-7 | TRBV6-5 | TGTGCCAGCAGTACTGTCCGACTGAGCGAGCAGTACTTC | CASSTVRLSEQYF
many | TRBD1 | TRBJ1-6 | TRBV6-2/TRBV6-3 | TGTGCCAGCAGCCTCGGACAGGAACTTTCACCCCTCCACTTT | CASSLGQELSPLHF
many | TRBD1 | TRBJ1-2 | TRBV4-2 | TGTGCCAGCAGCCTAAGCGAAGGGGGCAGGAGCTATGGCTACACCTTC | CASSLSEGGRSYGYTF
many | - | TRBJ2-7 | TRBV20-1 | TGCAGTGCTAGATTCAGAGAATACGAGCAGTACTTC | CSARFREYEQYF
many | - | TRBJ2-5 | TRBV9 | TGTGCCAGCAGCGGACCCGCAGAGACCCAGTACTTC | CASSGPAETQYF
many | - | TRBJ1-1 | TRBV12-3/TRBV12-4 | TGTGCCAGCACTCCAGAGAGGGGCGATGAAGCTTTCTTT | CASTPERGDEAFF
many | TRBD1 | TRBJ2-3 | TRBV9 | TGTGCCAGCAGCTTACAGGGGGTAGGGACGCAGTATTTT | CASSLQGVGTQYF
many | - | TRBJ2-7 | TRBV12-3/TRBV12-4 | TGTGCCAGCAGTTTTGGGGACTACGAGCAGTACTTC | CASSFGDYEQYF
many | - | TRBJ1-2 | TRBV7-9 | TGTGCCAGCAGCGAGCCGGGACTCGGGGGCTATGGCTACACCTTC | CASSEPGLGGYGYTF
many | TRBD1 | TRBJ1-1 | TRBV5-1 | TGCGCCAGCAAGGAGACAGGGGGCGGGACTGAAGCTTTCTTT | CASKETGGGTEAFF
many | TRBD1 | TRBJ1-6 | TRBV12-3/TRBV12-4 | TGTGCCAGCACCCTGGGGACAGTTTCACCCCTCCACTTT | CASTLGTVSPLHF
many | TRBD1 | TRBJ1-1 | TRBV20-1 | TGCAGTGCTGACCGACAGGGCACGGGGACTGAAGCTTTCTTT | CSADRQGTGTEAFF
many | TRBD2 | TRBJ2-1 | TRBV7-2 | TGTGCCAGCAGCTTAGTTGGGGGGGGCAATGAGCAGTTCTTC | CASSLVGGGNEQFF
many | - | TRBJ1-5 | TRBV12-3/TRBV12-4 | TGTGCCAGCAGTTTAATTGCAGGGTCTCAGCCCCAGCATTTT | CASSLIAGSQPQHF
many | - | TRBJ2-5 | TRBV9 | TGTGCCAGCAGCGTAGTCGGGGAGACCCAGTACTTC | CASSVVGETQYF
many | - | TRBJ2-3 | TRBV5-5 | TGTGCCAGCAGCTTGGGTAACACGCAGTATTTT | CASSLGNTQYF
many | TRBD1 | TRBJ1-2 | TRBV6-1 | TGTGCCAGCAGTACCGCCTTGACAGGGGTTAATGGCTACACCTTC | CASSTALTGVNGYTF
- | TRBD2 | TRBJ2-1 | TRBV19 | TGTGCCAGTAGTATAAGGAAGGCGGGGGGGGGCAATGAGCAGTTCTTC | CASSIRKAGGGNEQFF
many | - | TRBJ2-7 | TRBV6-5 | TGTGCCAGCAGTTATGGCAAGGTTGAGTACGAGCAGTACTTC | CASSYGKVEYEQYF
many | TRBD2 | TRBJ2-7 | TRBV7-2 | TGTGCCAGCAGCTCTCCGGGACTAGCCTCCTACGAGCAGTACTTC | CASSSPGLASYEQYF
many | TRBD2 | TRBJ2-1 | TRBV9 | TGTGCCAGCAGCGTAGAGAGTAGTAGCGGGACCTACAATGAGCAGTTCTTC | CASSVESSSGTYNEQFF
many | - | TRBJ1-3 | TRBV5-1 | TGCGCCAGCAGCTTGGAAACAGGCGTTTTCTCTGGAAACACCATATATTTT | CASSLETGVFSGNTIYF
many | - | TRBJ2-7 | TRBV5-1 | TGCGCCAGCAGCTTGTCGATTGGAGGGGGCTACGAGCAGTACTTC | CASSLSIGGGYEQYF
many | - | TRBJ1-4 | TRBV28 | TGTGCCAGCACGGGGGGAGGGGGTGAAAAACTGTTTTTT | CASTGGGGEKLFF
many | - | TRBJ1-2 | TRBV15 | TGTGCCACCAGCAGAGATCTTAGGAAGGCCCGACAATTTAACTATGGCTACACCTTC | CATSRDLRKARQFNYGYTF
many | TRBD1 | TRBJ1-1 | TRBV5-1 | TGCGCCAGCAGCTTGGGGGACAGATTGAACACTGAAGCTTTCTTT | CASSLGDRLNTEAFF
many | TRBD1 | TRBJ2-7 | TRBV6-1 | TGTGCCAGCAGTCGATCATCCGGGACAGGGGGCGACGAGCAGTACTTC | CASSRSSGTGGDEQYF
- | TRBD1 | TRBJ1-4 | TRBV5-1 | TGCGCCAACAGCCCCGGGACAGGTCGGAATGAAAAACTGTTTTTT | CANSPGTGRNEKLFF
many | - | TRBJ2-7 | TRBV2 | TGTGCCAGCGATGAACAGGGAACATCCTACGAGCAGTACTTC | CASDEQGTSYEQYF